The rows below give T cell receptor beta chains drawn from one sample of a study of blood T cell repertoires in COVID-19. TCRdb's copy holds only in-frame clones and misses some; the assay was immunoSEQ multiplex PCR. The table lists approximately 450,000 clones, around 90% of them singletons. The specimen was PBMCs or T cells enriched from blood (not recorded which). These receptor sequences come from a woman between 18 and 29 years old with acute COVID-19. The CDR3 runs from the conserved cysteine through the conserved F or W. The order of the fields is clone size, V gene, CDR3 protein. Some rows have no size entry. The others give once, few or many, or a class for an expanded clone.

>NA|TRBV7-8
CASSVSGTGTYEQYF
>NA|TRBV7-9
CASSPPGQVSYEQYF
>NA|TRBV5-1
CASSRGQSTDTQYF
>NA|TRBV10-3
CAIRDSPNTGELFF
>NA|TRBV27
CASSRGGVFNSPLHF
>NA|TRBV6-1
CASSEARFPRGSMNTEAFF
>NA|TRBV4-3
CASSQALYNEQFF
>NA|TRBV5-4
CASSLGGDTDTQYF
>NA|TRBV27
CASSLGGDGSYEQYF
>NA|TRBV3-1/TRBV3-2
CASSPQTGSSPLHF
>few|TRBV5-4
CASSSAPGQGNYGYTF
>NA|TRBV12-3/TRBV12-4
CASSLAARDEQYF
>NA|TRBV11-2
CASSLRARGGPETQYF
>NA|TRBV3-1/TRBV3-2
CASSPFRDRVTYGYTF
>NA|TRBV19
CASSPSSGRGDLNTEAFF
>NA|TRBV5-6
CASSLSGFYNEQFF
>NA|TRBV6-6
CASSPGGASRGSYNSPLHF
>NA|TRBV27
CASSFKGGAYNEQFF
>NA|TRBV7-9
CASSSQEYSGNTIYF
>NA|TRBV27
CASGIEGGQPQHF
>NA|TRBV18
CASSRQDGNTEAFF
>NA|TRBV10-3
CASSLMREGTDTQYF
>once|TRBV3-1/TRBV3-2
CASSHANGREQYF
>once|TRBV4-3
CASSQRTSGPLYEQFF
>NA|TRBV20-1
CSPSPQPQHF
>NA|TRBV28
CASSPPEDQPQHF
>NA|TRBV9
CASSVDGLEDTQYF
>NA|TRBV7-9
CASSAGRDWFF
>NA|TRBV10-3
CAISGTGGLTEAFF
>NA|TRBV24-1
CATASGTGNWETQYF
>NA|TRBV6-5
CASQGLDEKLFF
>NA|TRBV10-3
CAISEGEGGNEQFF
>NA|TRBV7-2
CAIGGGGNQPQHF
>NA|TRBV28
CASSSDIGSPLHF
>NA|TRBV9
CASSVAATSTDTQYF
>NA|TRBV5-4
CASSLGVRRQGMYEQYF